This T cell receptor (beta chain) was identified during a study of Ad26.COV2.S vaccination and SARS-CoV-2 variants. Study-level background: Recipients of Ad26.COV2.S got it intramuscularly, once or twice 56 days apart. Broader study findings: Spike-specific TCR breadth in vaccine recipients exceeded that seen in placebo recipients.

This CDR3 has 15 residues. Per the germline V gene, CDR1 is SGHVS and CDR2 is FQNEAQ. V trimming: 1 base; J trimming: 0 bases; junction bases outside the gene matches: 3. Sequencing used immunoSEQ multiplex PCR; TCRdb keeps in-frame clones, though not all of them. The repertoire holds roughly 460,000 clones, with around 89% as singletons. For this clone: Its target is unknown.

Treatment meaning: about 20 received Ad26.COV2.S at low or high dose, single or two shots; 5 received placebo; per-sample allocation not given. Samples were taken on day 63 after the first vaccine or placebo injection. Donor was an adult aged 18-55 years in Boston. Built on an Ad26 vector, the vaccine expressed Wuhan-strain SARS-CoV-2 spike. The chain joins TRBV7-8 to TRBJ2-7; 7 bases align to TRBD1. The TCR comes from a person between 18 and 59 years old who received the Ad26.COV2.S COVID-19 vaccine or a placebo. The input for sequencing was peripheral blood, taken in a trial of Ad26.COV2.S vaccine versus placebo. CDR3 nucleotides: TGTGCCAGCAGCTTAGTGACAGGGAGCTCCTACGAGCAGTACTTC. Its protein is CASSLVTGSSYEQYF.